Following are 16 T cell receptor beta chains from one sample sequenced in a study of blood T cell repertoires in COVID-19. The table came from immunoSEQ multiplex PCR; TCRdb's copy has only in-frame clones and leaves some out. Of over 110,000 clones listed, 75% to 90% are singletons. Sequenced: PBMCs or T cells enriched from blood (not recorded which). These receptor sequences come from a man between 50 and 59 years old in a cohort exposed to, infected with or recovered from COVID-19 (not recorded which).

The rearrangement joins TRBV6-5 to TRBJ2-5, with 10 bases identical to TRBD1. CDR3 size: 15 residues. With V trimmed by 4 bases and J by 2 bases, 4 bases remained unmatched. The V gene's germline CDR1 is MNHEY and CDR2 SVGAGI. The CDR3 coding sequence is TGTGCCAGCAGTTCGGGACAGGGGCCGCAAGAGACCCAGTACTTC. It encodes CASSSGQGPQETQYF.

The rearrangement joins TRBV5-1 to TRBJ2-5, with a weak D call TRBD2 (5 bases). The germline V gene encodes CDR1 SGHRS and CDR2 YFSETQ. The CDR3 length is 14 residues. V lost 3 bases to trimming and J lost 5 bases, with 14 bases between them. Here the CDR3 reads CASSSGTGTETQYF. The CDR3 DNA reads TGCGCCAGCAGCTCCGGAACGGGAACGGAGACCCAGTACTTC.

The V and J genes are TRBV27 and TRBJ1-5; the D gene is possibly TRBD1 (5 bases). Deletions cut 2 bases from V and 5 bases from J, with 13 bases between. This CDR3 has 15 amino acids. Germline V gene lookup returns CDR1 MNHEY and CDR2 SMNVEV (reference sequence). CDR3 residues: CASSLGGGGDQPQHF. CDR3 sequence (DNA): TGTGCCAGCAGTTTAGGGGGGGGTGGAGATCAGCCCCAGCATTTT.

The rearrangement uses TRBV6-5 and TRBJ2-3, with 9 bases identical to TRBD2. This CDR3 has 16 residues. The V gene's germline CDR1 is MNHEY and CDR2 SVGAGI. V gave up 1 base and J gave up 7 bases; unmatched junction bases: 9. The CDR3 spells CASSYYGGGGKNTQYF. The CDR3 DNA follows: TGTGCCAGCAGTTACTACGGCGGGGGGGGGAAAAATACGCAGTATTTT.

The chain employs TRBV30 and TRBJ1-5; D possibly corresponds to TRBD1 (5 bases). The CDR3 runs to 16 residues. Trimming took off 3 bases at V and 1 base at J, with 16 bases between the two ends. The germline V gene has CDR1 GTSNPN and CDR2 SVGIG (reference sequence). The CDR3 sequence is CAWSGSRALSNQPQHF. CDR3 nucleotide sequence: TGTGCCTGGAGCGGATCCAGGGCGCTCAGCAATCAGCCCCAGCATTTT.

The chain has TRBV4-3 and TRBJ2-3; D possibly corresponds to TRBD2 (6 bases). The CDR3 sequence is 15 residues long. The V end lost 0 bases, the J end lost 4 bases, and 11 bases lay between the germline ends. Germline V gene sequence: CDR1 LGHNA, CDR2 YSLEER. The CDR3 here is CASSQDGGDSDTQYF. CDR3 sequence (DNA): TGCGCCAGCAGCCAAGATGGCGGGGACTCAGATACGCAGTATTTT.

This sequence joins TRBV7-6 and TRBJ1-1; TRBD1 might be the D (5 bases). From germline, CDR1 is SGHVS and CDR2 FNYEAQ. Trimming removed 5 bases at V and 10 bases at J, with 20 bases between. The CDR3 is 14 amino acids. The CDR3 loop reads CASSRFMGGERAFF. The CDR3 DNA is TGTGCCAGCAGCCGATTCATGGGGGGGGAGAGAGCTTTCTTT.

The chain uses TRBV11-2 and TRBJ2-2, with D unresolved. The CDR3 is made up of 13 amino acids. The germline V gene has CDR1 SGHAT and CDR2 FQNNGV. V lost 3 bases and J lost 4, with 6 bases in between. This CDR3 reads CASSFGPTGELFF. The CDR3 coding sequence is TGTGCCAGCAGCTTTGGGCCCACCGGGGAGCTGTTTTTT.

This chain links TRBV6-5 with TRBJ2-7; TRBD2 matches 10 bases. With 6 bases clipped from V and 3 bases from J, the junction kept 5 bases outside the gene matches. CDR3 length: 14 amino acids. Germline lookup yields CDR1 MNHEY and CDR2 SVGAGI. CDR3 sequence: CASSTSGKGYEQYF. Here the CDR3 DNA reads TGTGCCAGCAGCACTAGCGGGAAGGGCTACGAGCAGTACTTC.

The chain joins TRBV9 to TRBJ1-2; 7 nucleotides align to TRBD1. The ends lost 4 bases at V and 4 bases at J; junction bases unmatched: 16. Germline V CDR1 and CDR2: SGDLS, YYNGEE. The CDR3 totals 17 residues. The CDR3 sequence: CASSPTTGDLTGYGYTF. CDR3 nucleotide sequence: TGTGCCAGCAGCCCCACCACAGGGGACTTAACGGGCTATGGCTACACCTTC.

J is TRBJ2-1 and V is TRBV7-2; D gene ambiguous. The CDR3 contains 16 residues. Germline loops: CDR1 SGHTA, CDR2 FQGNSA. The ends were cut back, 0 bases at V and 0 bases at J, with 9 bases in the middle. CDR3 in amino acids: CASSLARASSYNEQFF. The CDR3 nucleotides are TGTGCCAGCAGCTTAGCACGAGCGAGCTCCTACAATGAGCAGTTCTTC.

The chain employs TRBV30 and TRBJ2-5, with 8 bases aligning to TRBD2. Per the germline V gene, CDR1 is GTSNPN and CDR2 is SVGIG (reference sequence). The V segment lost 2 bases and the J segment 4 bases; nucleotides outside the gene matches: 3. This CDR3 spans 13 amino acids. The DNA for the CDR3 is TGTGCCTGGAGTATCGGGGGGGGAGAGACCCAGTACTTC. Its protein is CAWSIGGGETQYF.

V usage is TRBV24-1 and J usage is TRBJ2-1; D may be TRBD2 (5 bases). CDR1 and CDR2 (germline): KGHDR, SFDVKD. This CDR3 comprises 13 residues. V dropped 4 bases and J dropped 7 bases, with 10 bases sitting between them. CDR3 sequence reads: CATSDPTRNEQFF. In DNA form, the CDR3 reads TGTGCCACCAGTGACCCAACTAGAAATGAGCAGTTCTTC.

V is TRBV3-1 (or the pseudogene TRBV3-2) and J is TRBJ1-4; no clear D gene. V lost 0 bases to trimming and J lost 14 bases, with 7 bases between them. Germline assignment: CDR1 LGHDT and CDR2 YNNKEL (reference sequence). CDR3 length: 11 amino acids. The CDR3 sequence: CASSQEAQLFF. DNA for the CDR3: TGTGCCAGCAGCCAAGAGGCCCAGCTGTTTTTT.

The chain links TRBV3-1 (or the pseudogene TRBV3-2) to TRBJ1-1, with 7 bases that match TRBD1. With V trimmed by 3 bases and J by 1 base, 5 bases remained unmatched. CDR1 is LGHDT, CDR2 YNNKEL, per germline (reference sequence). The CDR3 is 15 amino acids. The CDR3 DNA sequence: TGTGCCAGCAGCCACGACAGGACAGGGAACACTGAAGCTTTCTTT. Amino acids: CASSHDRTGNTEAFF.

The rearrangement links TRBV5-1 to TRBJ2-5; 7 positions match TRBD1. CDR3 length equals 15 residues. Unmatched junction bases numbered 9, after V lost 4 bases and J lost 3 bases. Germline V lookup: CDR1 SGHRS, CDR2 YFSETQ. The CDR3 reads CASSRGQPNKETQYF. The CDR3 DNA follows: TGCGCCAGCAGCCGGGGACAGCCTAACAAAGAGACCCAGTACTTC.